These 10 T cell receptor beta chains share one sample of origin, sequenced in a study of blood T cell repertoires in COVID-19. Using immunoSEQ multiplex PCR, the repertoire was profiled, and TCRdb retains in-frame clones only, with some absent. The sample lists roughly 120,000 clones, approximately 74% seen once, with about 5.5% in the top ten. Source material: peripheral blood. These receptors originate from a man aged 80 or over with COVID-19, enrolled during active disease.

This clone was seen only once. V gene TRBV20-1 combines with J gene TRBJ1-1; D perhaps matches TRBD1 (5 bases). The CDR3 runs to 15 residues. The germline V gene encodes CDR1 DFQATT and CDR2 SNEGSKA (reference sequence). V was cut by 3 bases and J by 1 base, with 15 bases left in between. CDR3 in DNA: TGCAGTGCTAGTGGTCGGGAGGGACGGAACACTGAAGCTTTCTTT. This encodes CSASGREGRNTEAFF.

CDR3 loop: CSVATGTGNYGYTF. The CDR3 nucleotides are TGCAGCGTCGCTACCGGGACAGGGAACTATGGCTACACCTTC. The J gene is TRBJ1-2, the V gene TRBV29-1, with 9 bases identical to TRBD1. This CDR3 has 14 residues. Losses at the gene ends were 6 bases for V and 2 bases for J; bases not matched to a gene: 7. Germline lookup yields CDR1 SQVTM and CDR2 ANQGSEA.

The V call is TRBV18, the J call TRBJ2-2, with 9 bases lining up with TRBD1. Losses at the gene ends were 6 bases for V and 2 bases for J; bases not matched to a gene: 7. CDR1 and CDR2 from the germline V gene are KGHSH and LQKENI. The CDR3 totals 16 residues. CDR3 protein: CASSPPGQGNTGELFF. CDR3 DNA sequence: TGTGCCAGCTCCCCTCCGGGACAGGGAAACACCGGGGAGCTGTTTTTT.

The chain recombines TRBV7-9 with TRBJ2-3, with TRBD1 as a possible D gene (6 bases). Deletions cut 8 bases from V and 9 bases from J, with 27 bases between. Germline assignment: CDR1 SEHNR and CDR2 FQNEAQ (reference sequence). The CDR3 has 16 residues. CDR3 in amino acids: CASVPQGGRGRLTQYF. CDR3 sequence (DNA): TGTGCCAGCGTGCCCCAGGGTGGCAGGGGACGCCTAACGCAGTATTTT.

V gene TRBV5-1 combines with J gene TRBJ2-5; D gene ambiguous. V was pared by 4 bases and J by 3 bases, with 7 bases between. The CDR3 totals 12 residues. Germline values: CDR1 SGHRS, CDR2 YFSETQ. CDR3 DNA: TGCGCCAGCAGCCTGTATGAAGAGACCCAGTACTTC. Amino acids: CASSLYEETQYF.

The rearrangement links TRBV4-1 to TRBJ2-5; D is unclear. Germline CDR1 and CDR2: MGHRA and YSYEKL. The CDR3 length is 14 residues. The V and J ends lost 2 bases and 1 base respectively, with 8 bases between them. CDR3 nucleotides: TGCGCCAGCAGCCAAACCTCCGGCCAAGAGACCCAGTACTTC. It translates to CASSQTSGQETQYF.

The chain couples TRBV11-3 to TRBJ2-3; 11 bases are shared with TRBD1. The CDR3 totals 15 residues. From germline, CDR1 is SGHNT and CDR2 YENEEA. Losses at the gene ends were 5 bases for V and 5 bases for J; bases not matched to a gene: 6. CDR3 amino acids: CASSQGQGAIDTQYF. CDR3 nucleotide sequence: TGTGCCAGCAGCCAAGGACAGGGGGCGATAGATACGCAGTATTTT. The variable domain in full, with the rest retrieved from reference TRBV11-3 and TRBJ2-3, is EAGVVQSPRYKIIEKKQPVAFWCNPISGHNTLYWYLQNLGQGPELLIRYENEEAVDDSQLPKDRFSAERLKGVDSTLKIQPAELGDSAVYLCASSQGQGAIDTQYFGPGTRLTVL.

The rearrangement links TRBV19 to TRBJ1-4; D not resolved. Germline V gene lookup returns CDR1 LNHDA and CDR2 SQIVND (reference sequence). The CDR3 sequence is 17 residues long. Trimming shortened V by 3 bases and J by 6 bases, and 20 bases separated the two germline ends. In DNA form, the CDR3 reads TGTGCCAGTAGTATCACCCTAGGGAGATTCATCGATGAAAAACTGTTTTTT. Encoded protein: CASSITLGRFIDEKLFF.

The chain uses TRBV3-1 (or the pseudogene TRBV3-2) and TRBJ1-2; 9 nucleotides line up with TRBD1. Germline-derived CDR1 and CDR2 are LGHDT and YNNKEL (reference sequence). The CDR3 is 12 residues long. V lost 4 bases, J lost 7 bases, and 1 base stayed unmatched. The CDR3 coding sequence is TGTGCCAGCAGCCCGGACAGGGGTGGCTACACCTTC. This gives the protein CASSPDRGGYTF.

This clone was seen a handful of times. The chain employs TRBV12-3 or TRBV12-4 and TRBJ1-2; tentatively, D is TRBD1 (6 bases). The germline V and J ends were trimmed by 5 bases and 11 bases, with 18 bases remaining between them. The CDR3 runs 13 residues. The CDR3 DNA sequence: TGTGCCAGCAGTCTAGGACAGCAATGGGTTTACACCTTC. The encoded protein is CASSLGQQWVYTF.